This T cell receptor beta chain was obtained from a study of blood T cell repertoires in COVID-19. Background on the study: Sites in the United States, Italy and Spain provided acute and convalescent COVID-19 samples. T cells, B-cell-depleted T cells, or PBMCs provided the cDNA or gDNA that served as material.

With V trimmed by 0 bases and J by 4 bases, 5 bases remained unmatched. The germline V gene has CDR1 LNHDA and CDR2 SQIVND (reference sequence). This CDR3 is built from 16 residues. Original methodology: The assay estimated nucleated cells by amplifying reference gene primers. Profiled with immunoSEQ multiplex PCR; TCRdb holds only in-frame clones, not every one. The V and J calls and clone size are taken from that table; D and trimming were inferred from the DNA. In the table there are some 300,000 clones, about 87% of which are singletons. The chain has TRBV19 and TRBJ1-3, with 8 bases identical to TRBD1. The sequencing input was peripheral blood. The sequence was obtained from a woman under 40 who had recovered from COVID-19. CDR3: CASSIDGQGTGNTIYF. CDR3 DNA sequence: TGTGCCAGTAGTATAGACGGACAGGGAACAGGAAACACCATATATTTT. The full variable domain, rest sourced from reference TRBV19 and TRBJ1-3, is DGGITQSPKYLFRKEGQNVTLSCEQNLNHDAMYWYRQDPGQGLRLIYYSQIVNDFQKGDIAEGYSVSREKKESFPLTVTSAQKNPTAFYLCASSIDGQGTGNTIYFGEGSWLTVV.